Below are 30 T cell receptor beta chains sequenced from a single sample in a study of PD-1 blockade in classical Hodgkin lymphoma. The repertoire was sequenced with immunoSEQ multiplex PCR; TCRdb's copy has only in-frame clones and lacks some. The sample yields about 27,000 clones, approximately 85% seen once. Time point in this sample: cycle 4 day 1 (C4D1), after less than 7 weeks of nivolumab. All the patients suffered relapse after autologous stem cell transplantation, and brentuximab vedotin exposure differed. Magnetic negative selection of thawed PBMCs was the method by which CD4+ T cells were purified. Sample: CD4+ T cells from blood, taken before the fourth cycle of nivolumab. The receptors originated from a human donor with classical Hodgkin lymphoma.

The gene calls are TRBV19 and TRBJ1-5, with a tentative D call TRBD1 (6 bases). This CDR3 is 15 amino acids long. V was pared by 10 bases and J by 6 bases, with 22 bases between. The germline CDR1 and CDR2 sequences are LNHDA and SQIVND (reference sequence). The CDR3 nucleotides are TGTGCCATCTCACCGGGGACAAAAGGTGGTCAGCCCCAGCATTTT. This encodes CAISPGTKGGQPQHF.

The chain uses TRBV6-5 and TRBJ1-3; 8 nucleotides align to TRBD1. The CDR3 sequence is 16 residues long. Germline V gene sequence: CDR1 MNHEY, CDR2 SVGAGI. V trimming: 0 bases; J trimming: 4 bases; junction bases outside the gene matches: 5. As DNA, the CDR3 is TGTGCCAGCAGTTACTCGCGGACAGGGTTAGGAAACACCATATATTTT. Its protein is CASSYSRTGLGNTIYF.

The DNA for the CDR3 is TGTGCCAGCAGTGTGGGGCGGGAGGGCCTCCGGAATGAGCAGTTCTTC. Its translation is CASSVGREGLRNEQFF. The chain is built from TRBV6-1 and TRBJ2-1, with 9 bases identical to TRBD2. Germline V gives CDR1 MNHNS, CDR2 SASEGT. This CDR3 contains 16 residues. V trimming: 4 bases; J trimming: 7 bases; junction bases outside the gene matches: 11.

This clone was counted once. CDR3 nucleotide sequence: TGTGCCAGCAGTCCGAACTGGGGTGGCAATGAGCAGTTCTTC. This translates into CASSPNWGGNEQFF. The chain carries TRBV28 and TRBJ2-1, with D unclear. V was cut by 5 bases and J by 6 bases, with 14 bases left in between. This CDR3 has 14 amino acids. CDR1 is MDHEN, CDR2 SYDVKM, per germline.

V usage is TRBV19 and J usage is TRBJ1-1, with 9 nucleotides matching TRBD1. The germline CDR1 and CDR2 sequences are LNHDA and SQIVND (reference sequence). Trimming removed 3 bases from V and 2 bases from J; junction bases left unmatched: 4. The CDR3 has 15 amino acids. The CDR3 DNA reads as TGTGCCAGTAGTATTGGGGACAGGGACAACACTGAAGCTTTCTTT. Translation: CASSIGDRDNTEAFF.

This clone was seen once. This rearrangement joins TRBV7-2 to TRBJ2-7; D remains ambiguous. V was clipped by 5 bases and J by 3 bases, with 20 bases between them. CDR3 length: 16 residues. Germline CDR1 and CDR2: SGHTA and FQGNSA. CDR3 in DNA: TGTGCCAGCAGCCCCCCTATGATATACAGCGTCTACGAGCAGTACTTC. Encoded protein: CASSPPMIYSVYEQYF.

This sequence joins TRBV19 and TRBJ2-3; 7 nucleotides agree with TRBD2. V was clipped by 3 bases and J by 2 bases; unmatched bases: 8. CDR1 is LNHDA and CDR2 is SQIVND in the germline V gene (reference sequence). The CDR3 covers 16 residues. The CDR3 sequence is CASSMKTSSITDTQYF. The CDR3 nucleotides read TGTGCCAGTAGTATGAAGACTAGCAGTATCACAGATACGCAGTATTTT.

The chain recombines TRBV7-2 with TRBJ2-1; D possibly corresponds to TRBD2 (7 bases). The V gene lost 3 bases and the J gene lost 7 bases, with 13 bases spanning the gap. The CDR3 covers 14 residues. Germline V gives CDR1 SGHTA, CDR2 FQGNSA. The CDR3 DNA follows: TGTGCCAGCAGCTTGGGGGGAGGGACAAATGAGCAGTTCTTC. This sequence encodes CASSLGGGTNEQFF.

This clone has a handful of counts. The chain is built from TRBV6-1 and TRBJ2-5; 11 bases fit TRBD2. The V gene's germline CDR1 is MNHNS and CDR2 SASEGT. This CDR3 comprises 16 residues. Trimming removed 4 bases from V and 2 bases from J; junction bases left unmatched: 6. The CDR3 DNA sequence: TGTGCCAGCAGTGGAAGACTAGCGGGAAGGCAAGAGACCCAGTACTTC. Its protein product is CASSGRLAGRQETQYF.

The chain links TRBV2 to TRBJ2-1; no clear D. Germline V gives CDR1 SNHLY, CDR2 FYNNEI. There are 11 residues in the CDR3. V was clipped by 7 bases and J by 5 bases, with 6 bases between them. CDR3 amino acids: CASIRDNEQFF. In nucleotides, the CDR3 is TGTGCCAGCATTAGAGACAATGAGCAGTTCTTC.

The CDR3 nucleotides read TGTGCCAGCAGGCTGGCGGATGGGACTAGCGGACAAGAGACCCAGTACTTC. Amino acid sequence: CASRLADGTSGQETQYF. The chain links TRBV5-5 to TRBJ2-5; 11 bases agree with TRBD2. The V segment lost 5 bases and the J segment 2 bases; nucleotides outside the gene matches: 11. Germline assignment: CDR1 SGHKS and CDR2 YYEKEE (reference sequence). CDR3 size: 17 residues.

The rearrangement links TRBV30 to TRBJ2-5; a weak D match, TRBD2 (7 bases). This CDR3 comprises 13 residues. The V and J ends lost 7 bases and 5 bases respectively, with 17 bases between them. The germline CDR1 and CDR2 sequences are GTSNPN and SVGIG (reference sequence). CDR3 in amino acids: CASRGQGGETQYF. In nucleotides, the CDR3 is TGTGCCTCGCGGGGGCAGGGAGGGGAGACCCAGTACTTC.

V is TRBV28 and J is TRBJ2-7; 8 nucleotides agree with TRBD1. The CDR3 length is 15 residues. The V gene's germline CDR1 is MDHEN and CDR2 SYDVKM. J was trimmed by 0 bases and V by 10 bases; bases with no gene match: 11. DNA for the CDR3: TGTGCCACTTTCTCAGGGGGCTTAAGCTCCTACGAGCAGTACTTC. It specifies CATFSGGLSSYEQYF.

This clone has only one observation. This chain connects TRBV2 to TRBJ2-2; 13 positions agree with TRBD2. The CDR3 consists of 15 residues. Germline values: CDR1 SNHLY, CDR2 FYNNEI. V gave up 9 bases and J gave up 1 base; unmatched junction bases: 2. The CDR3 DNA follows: TGTGCCAGTGGGACTAGCGGGATGAACACCGGGGAGCTGTTTTTT. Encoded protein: CASGTSGMNTGELFF.

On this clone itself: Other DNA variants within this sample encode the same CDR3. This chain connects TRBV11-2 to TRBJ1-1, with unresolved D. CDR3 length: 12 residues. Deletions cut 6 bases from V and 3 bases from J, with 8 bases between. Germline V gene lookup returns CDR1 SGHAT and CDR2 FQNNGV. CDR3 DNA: TGTGCCAGCAGTCTCAGCTACACTGAAGCTTTCTTT. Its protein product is CASSLSYTEAFF.

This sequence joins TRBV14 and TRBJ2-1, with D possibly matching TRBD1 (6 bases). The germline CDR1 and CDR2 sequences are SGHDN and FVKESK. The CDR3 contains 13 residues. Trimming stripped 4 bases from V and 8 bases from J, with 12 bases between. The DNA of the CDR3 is TGTGCCAGCAGCCCCTACTGGGGGCATGAGCAGTTCTTC. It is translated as CASSPYWGHEQFF.

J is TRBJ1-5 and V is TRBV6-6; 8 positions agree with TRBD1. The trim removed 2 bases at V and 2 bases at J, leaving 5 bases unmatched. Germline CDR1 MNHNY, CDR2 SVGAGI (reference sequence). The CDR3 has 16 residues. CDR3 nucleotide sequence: TGTGCCAGCAGTTACGGACAGGGTGGCGGCAATCAGCCCCAGCATTTT. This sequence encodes CASSYGQGGGNQPQHF.

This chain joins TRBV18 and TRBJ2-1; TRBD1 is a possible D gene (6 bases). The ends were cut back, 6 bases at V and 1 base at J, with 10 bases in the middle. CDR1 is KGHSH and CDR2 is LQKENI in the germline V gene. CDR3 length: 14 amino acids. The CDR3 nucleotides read TGTGCCAGCTCTGGACAGACATCCTACAATGAGCAGTTCTTC. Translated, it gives CASSGQTSYNEQFF.

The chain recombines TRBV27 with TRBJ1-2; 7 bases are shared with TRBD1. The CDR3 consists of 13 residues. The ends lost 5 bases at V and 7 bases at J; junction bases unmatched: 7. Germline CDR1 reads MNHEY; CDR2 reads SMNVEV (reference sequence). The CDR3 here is CASSPDRASGYTF. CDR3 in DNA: TGTGCCAGCAGTCCCGACAGGGCGAGTGGCTACACCTTC.

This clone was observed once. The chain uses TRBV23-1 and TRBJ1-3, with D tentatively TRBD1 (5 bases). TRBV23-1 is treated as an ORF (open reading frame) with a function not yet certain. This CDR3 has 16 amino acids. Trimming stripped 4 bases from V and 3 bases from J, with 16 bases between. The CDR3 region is CASSLEGTPNGNTIYF. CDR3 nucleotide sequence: TGCGCCAGCAGTCTGGAGGGGACTCCTAATGGAAACACCATATATTTT.

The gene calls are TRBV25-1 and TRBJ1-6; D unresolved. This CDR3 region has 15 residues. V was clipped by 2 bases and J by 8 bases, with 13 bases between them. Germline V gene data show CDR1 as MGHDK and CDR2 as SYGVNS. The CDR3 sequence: CASSELFRRDSPLHF. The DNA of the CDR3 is TGTGCCAGCAGTGAACTGTTTAGGAGGGATTCACCCCTCCACTTT.

The CDR3 region has the DNA TGTGCCAGTTCCGCAGCGGGAGGGGAAAATGAGCAGTTCTTC. Its translation: CASSAAGGENEQFF. The chain joins TRBV19 to TRBJ2-1, with 10 bases matching TRBD2. The CDR3 spans 14 residues. The junction had 8 bases not matched to a gene; V was cut back by 8 bases and J by 7 bases. In germline, CDR1 is LNHDA, CDR2 SQIVND (reference sequence).

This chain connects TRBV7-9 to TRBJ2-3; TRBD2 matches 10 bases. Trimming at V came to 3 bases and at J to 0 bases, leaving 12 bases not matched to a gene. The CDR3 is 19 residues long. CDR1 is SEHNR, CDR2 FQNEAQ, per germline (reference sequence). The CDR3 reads CASSLGTLAGAGSTDTQYF. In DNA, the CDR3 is TGTGCCAGCAGCTTGGGAACTCTAGCGGGAGCGGGTAGCACAGATACGCAGTATTTT.

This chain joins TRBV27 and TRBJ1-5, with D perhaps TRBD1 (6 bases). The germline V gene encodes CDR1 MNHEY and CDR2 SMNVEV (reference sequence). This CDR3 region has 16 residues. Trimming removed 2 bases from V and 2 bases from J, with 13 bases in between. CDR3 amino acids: CASSLGGGFGNQPQHF. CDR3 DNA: TGTGCCAGCAGTTTAGGTGGGGGCTTCGGCAATCAGCCCCAGCATTTT.

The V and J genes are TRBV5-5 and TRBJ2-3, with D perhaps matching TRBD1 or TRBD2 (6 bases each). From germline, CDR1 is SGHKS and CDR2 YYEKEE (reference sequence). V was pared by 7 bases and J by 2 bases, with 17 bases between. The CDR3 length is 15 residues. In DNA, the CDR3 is TGTGCCAGCCTTAAAAGGGGGGCGCACACAGATACGCAGTATTTT. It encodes CASLKRGAHTDTQYF.

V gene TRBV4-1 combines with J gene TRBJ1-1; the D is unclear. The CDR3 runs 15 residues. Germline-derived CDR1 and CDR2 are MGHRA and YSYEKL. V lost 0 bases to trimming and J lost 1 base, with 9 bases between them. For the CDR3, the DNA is TGCGCCAGCAGCCAAGATCAGTACAGGAACACTGAAGCTTTCTTT. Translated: CASSQDQYRNTEAFF.

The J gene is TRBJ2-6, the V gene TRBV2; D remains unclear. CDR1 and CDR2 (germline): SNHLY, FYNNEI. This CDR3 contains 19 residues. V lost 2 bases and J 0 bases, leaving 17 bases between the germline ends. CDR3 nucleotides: TGTGCCAGCAGTGAACAGCCTACTACTACATTCTCTGGGGCCAACGTCCTGACTTTC. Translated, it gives CASSEQPTTTFSGANVLTF.

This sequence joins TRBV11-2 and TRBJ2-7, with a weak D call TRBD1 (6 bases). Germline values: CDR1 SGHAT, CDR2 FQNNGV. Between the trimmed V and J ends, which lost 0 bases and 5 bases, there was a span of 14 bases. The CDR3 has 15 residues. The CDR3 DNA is TGTGCCAGCAGCTTAGAACGTGTGGGACATGACGAGCAGTACTTC. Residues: CASSLERVGHDEQYF.

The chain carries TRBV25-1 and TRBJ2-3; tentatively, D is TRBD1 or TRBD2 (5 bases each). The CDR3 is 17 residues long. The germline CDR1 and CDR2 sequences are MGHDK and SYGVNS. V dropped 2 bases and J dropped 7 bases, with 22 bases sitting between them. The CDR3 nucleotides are TGTGCCAGCAGTGAAAATGTGGGGGAGCCCTCCCGCCATACGCAGTATTTT. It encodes CASSENVGEPSRHTQYF.

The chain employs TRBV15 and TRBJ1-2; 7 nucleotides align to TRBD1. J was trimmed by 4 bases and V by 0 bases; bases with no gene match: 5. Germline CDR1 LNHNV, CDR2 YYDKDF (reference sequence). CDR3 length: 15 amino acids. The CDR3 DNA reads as TGTGCCACCAGCAGAGATCCACAGGGGACCTATGGCTACACCTTC. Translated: CATSRDPQGTYGYTF.